The following is a T cell receptor (beta chain) sequence with its context. What antigen it recognizes has not been identified. One base away there is no much larger clone; base qualities are not given. These data originate in a study of T cell responses to AZD1222 COVID-19 vaccine (dated by TCRdb to the early 2020s). Broadly, across the study: Because spike-specific TCR depth and breadth did not differ between the two schedules, AZD1222 recipients who got a second dose at roughly 4 weeks were pooled with those who got a second dose at roughly 12 weeks. Trial participants were enrolled into age subgroups of 18-55, 56-69 and 70-plus years, which contained about 150, 27 and 61 TCR-sequenced participants, respectively. TCR sequencing covered roughly 230 trial participants: around 210 given two doses of AZD1222 and 26 given two doses of MenACWY control vaccine. The study at large found these results: A significant rise in spike-specific TCR breadth and depth was observed after two AZD1222 doses relative to day 0 and relative to MenACWY recipients. The whole spike protein was spanned by vaccine-associated CD4 TCRs, and dominant responses were seen in regions 160-218 and 743-854. In the small 56-69-year group, the increase in depth fell short of significance, most likely because of low power. Because no day 14 peak-response samples were available, repertoires were characterized only after the peak T cell response. Conclusions about previously exposed vaccinees are limited, since just a handful of AZD1222 recipients were seropositive for SARS-CoV-2 at baseline. Reportedly, almost half of the unique spike-specific TCRs recognized epitopes lying outside the regions that are mutated in the B.1.351 and B.1.1.7 variants. Most participants were white British and females outnumbered males, and the authors suggested that clonal diversity may have been underestimated.

Reading the label with the study, this specimen's time point is: baseline before first vaccination. Samples from vaccinated people were obtained from the UK trials COV001 and COV002, which included a single-blind randomized controlled phase 2/3 trial of AZD1222 (ChAdOx1 nCoV-19) in healthy adults. Trial participant PBMC samples were collected at day 0 and day 28 after the second dose for TCRbeta chain sequencing. The CDR3 numbers 14 residues from cysteine through phenylalanine. The CDR3 DNA has 42 bases and is translated from base 1. The germline ends are 15 bases apart after V is trimmed by 5 bases and J by 8 bases. According to the germline V gene (reference sequence), CDR1 reads MNHEY and CDR2 reads SMNVEV. The CDR3 regions of human TCRbeta chains were subjected to immunosequencing. From the authors' description of their analysis: TCRs in the repertoires were matched against a reference library of SARS-CoV-2-specific TCRs that had been generated with the MIRA antigen-specificity platform. Breadth meant the fraction of unique TCRs that were SARS-CoV-2-associated, whereas depth meant the fraction of total T cells that were SARS-CoV-2-associated. Using the MIRA data, every spike-specific TCR was mapped to the spike region that the TCR reacted to and assigned to either a CD4 or a CD8 class. Log10-transformed breadth and depth values were compared by one-way ANOVA with Sidak's multiple comparisons tests. The table comes from immuneACCESS by way of TCRdb, which keeps in-frame sequences with V and J called. Part of the clones is missing from these tables; in studies checked, under half for an unresolved V gene and the rest for unknown reasons. V, J and clone size are those of that table, while D and trimming were read from the DNA. A total of 100,000 to 150,000 clones appear in this sample, about 86% of them only once. The ten top clones hold 9% to 15% of the sample.

Rearrangement joined TRBV27 to TRBJ1-4, with a weak D call of TRBD1 (6 bases match). The receptor was derived from an adult in good health. The sample here was peripheral blood, taken on day 0 of AZD1222 vaccination. The DNA is TGTGCCAGCAGTCCTAACAGGGTTCCCGAAAAACTGTTTTTT. Its protein reads: CASSPNRVPEKLFF.